This TCR beta chain was sequenced during a study of shared clonotypes between healthy human individuals. Germline assignment: CDR1 SGHNT and CDR2 YENEEA. Trimming left V 4 bases short and J 7 bases short, with 14 bases between. The CDR3 consists of 13 residues. Profiled with immunoSEQ multiplex PCR; TCRdb holds only in-frame clones, not every one. The sample yields some 2 million clones, just under 95% seen once. Naive CD8 cells, CD45RO-negative and positively selected for CCR7, excluded terminally differentiated effector memory CD45RA+ cells. This clone was seen just once. The TCR was taken from a man aged 18 to 30 in good health. The sequenced material came from naive CD8+ T cells sorted from blood. This chain links TRBV11-3 with TRBJ2-7; tentative D call: TRBD2 (5 bases). The CDR3 sequence: CASSSLTREEQYF. CDR3 bases: TGTGCCAGCAGCTCCCTAACGAGGGAGGAGCAGTACTTC.